This entry describes one T cell receptor beta chain. Relative to the germline gene, one junction end is altered; a read error may explain this. Time point defined: persistent/refractory GD, antithyroid drugs over 5 years with positive TRAb. The authors made the TCR library using RNA they extracted from PBMCs. Building the TCR beta libraries relied on iRepertoire HTBI primers, and CDR3 regions underwent Arm-PCR. TCRdb recomputed calls from the multiplex PCR reads with MiXCR, one row per CDR3 protein. The sample lists about 290,000 distinct CDR3 sequences, around 20% occurring once. This sample is drawn from a study of regulatory T cells in long-lasting Graves disease. CDR3 length: 14 residues. CDR1 and CDR2 from the germline V gene are SEHNR and FQNEAQ (reference sequence).

The specimen comprised peripheral blood mononuclear cells (PBMCs), sampled when the disease was refractory, from a patient treated with antithyroid drugs. This receptor was obtained from a female donor with Graves disease. This rearrangement joins TRBV7-9 to TRBJ1-5; maybe TRBD1 (5 bases). DNA of the CDR3: TGCGCCAGCAGCCTAGGGGAAGGCTCTCAGCCCCAGCATTTT. Amino acid sequence: CASSLGEGSQPQHF.